The 27 T cell receptor beta chains below all came from one sample that was sequenced in a study of Graves' ophthalmopathy and Graves' hyperthyroidism. Amplified TCR beta CDR3 regions were obtained using RNA transcripts as template. HTBI-primed first-round RT-PCR preceded second-round multiplex PCR. TCRdb itself ran the multiplex PCR reads through MiXCR, one entry per CDR3 protein. The table lists 660,000 or so distinct CDR3 sequences, under 50% of them singletons. Sequenced: peripheral blood. The receptor source for this set is an adult man with Graves' ophthalmopathy.

V usage is TRBV7-9 and J usage is TRBJ2-2, with 8 bases that match TRBD2. This CDR3 contains 15 residues. Germline loops: CDR1 SEHNR, CDR2 FQNEAQ (reference sequence). J gave up 8 bases and V 1 base, and 6 bases lay outside the gene matches. The CDR3, as DNA: TGTGCCAGCAGCTTAGGGGGCGCGGGGGGAGGGGAGCTGTTTTTT. Amino acid sequence: CASSLGGAGGGELFF.

The J gene is TRBJ2-7, the V gene TRBV5-6; D is unclear. The CDR3 loop spans 17 amino acids. Between the trimmed V and J ends, which lost 3 bases and 4 bases, there was a span of 23 bases. Germline V gene data show CDR1 as SGHDT and CDR2 as YYEEEE. The CDR3, as DNA: TGTGCCAGCAGCTCCTTCGCATTTACCCCTGATGGTTACGAGCAGTACTTC. It codes for CASSSFAFTPDGYEQYF.

The V call is TRBV19, the J call TRBJ2-5, with 9 nucleotides matching TRBD1. This CDR3 is 15 amino acids long. Trimming cost V 5 bases and J 5 bases; bases outside gene matches: 9. Per germline, CDR1 LNHDA and CDR2 SQIVND (reference sequence). CDR3 bases: TGTGCCAGTAGTCGGGCGGGACAGGGCGAGGAGACCCAGTACTTC. It is translated as CASSRAGQGEETQYF.

This chain joins TRBV4-1 and TRBJ1-6; no definite D call. V lost 6 bases to trimming and J lost 7 bases, with 16 bases between them. The CDR3 loop spans 15 amino acids. CDR1 and CDR2 (germline): MGHRA, YSYEKL. The DNA for the CDR3 is TGCGCCAGCAGTGCCCCCCGGGCGGGGAATTCACCCCTCCACTTT. This encodes CASSAPRAGNSPLHF.

The chain employs TRBV7-2 and TRBJ2-3; 8 bases agree with TRBD2. Germline CDR1 reads SGHTA; CDR2 reads FQGNSA. The CDR3 is 16 amino acids. V lost 8 bases and J lost 2; bases outside the gene matches: 12. Here the CDR3 reads CASRIGASGYTDTQYF. In nucleotides, the CDR3 is TGTGCCAGCCGAATAGGGGCTAGCGGGTACACAGATACGCAGTATTTT.

This clonotype was recorded at least ten times. For the CDR3, the DNA is TGTGCCAGCAGCGAAGGGTCAGGGGGCCGGGGGGCCAACGTCCTGACTTTC. This gives the protein CASSEGSGGRGANVLTF. J is TRBJ2-6 and V is TRBV7-3, with 8 bases fitting TRBD1. The CDR3 is made up of 17 amino acids. The V gene's germline CDR1 is SGHTA and CDR2 FQGTGA. V was clipped by 5 bases and J by 4 bases; unmatched bases: 10.

The genes are TRBV7-9 and TRBJ2-5, with 9 bases aligning to TRBD2. The length of the CDR3 is 16 residues. The J segment lost 5 bases and the V segment lost 7 bases, leaving 14 bases of the junction unmatched. From germline, CDR1 is SEHNR and CDR2 FQNEAQ (reference sequence). CDR3 loop: CASTQRGTSRWETQYF. CDR3 nucleotide sequence: TGTGCCAGCACCCAACGAGGGACTAGCCGGTGGGAGACCCAGTACTTC. The variable domain in full, with the rest retrieved from reference TRBV7-9 and TRBJ2-5, is DTGVSQNPRHKITKRGQNVTFRCDPISEHNRLYWYRQTLGQGPEFLTYFQNEAQLEKSRLLSDRFSAERPKGSFSTLEIQRTEQGDSAMYLCASTQRGTSRWETQYFGPGTRLLVL.

This clonotype has a count of ten or more. V usage is TRBV2 and J usage is TRBJ1-4; tentative D call: TRBD1 (5 bases). Germline assignment: CDR1 SNHLY and CDR2 FYNNEI. The CDR3 is 17 amino acids. V lost 4 bases and J lost 14, with 29 bases in between. CDR3 DNA: TGTGCCAGCAGTGCCCTTAAGAAGGGTGGGGCGATGAATGGGCTGTTTTTT. Residues: CASSALKKGGAMNGLFF.

This clonotype was detected ten times or more. This chain connects TRBV7-2 to TRBJ1-2, with D maybe TRBD1 (5 bases). This CDR3 is 14 amino acids long. CDR1 and CDR2 from the germline V gene are SGHTA and FQGNSA. Trimming pared 2 bases from V and 3 bases from J, leaving 10 bases between. This chain's CDR3 is CASSLYSGDYGYTF. The CDR3 region has the DNA TGTGCCAGCAGCTTATATTCGGGGGACTATGGCTACACCTTC.

This clonotype came up many times. V gene TRBV9 combines with J gene TRBJ2-7; the match to TRBD2 covers 7 bases. Germline V lookup: CDR1 SGDLS, CDR2 YYNGEE. With 0 bases clipped from V and 3 bases from J, the junction kept 6 bases outside the gene matches. The CDR3 is 15 amino acids. CDR3 sequence reads: CASSVGAGAVYEQYF. CDR3 sequence (DNA): TGTGCCAGCAGCGTAGGGGCGGGAGCGGTCTACGAGCAGTACTTC.

This clonotype showed up many times. This chain connects TRBV7-6 to TRBJ2-5; D may correspond to TRBD1 or TRBD2 (5 bases each). Trimming shortened V by 3 bases and J by 5 bases, and 13 bases separated the two germline ends. This CDR3 contains 14 residues. Germline values: CDR1 SGHVS, CDR2 FNYEAQ. The CDR3 DNA follows: TGTGCCAGCAGCTTCCCTTACAGGAGGGAGACCCAGTACTTC. Protein sequence: CASSFPYRRETQYF.

This CDR3 reads CASSSWGYETQYF. The CDR3 coding sequence is TGTGCCAGCAGCTCTTGGGGTTACGAGACCCAGTACTTC. V is TRBV5-6 and J is TRBJ2-5; D is undetermined. From germline, CDR1 is SGHDT and CDR2 YYEEEE. The CDR3 is made up of 13 amino acids. V dropped 3 bases and J dropped 5 bases, with 11 bases sitting between them.

The J gene is TRBJ2-5, the V gene TRBV9; the D call may be TRBD1 or TRBD2 (5 bases each). Looked up from germline, CDR1 is SGDLS and CDR2 is YYNGEE. Deletions cut 2 bases from V and 3 bases from J, with 8 bases between. The CDR3 sequence is 13 residues long. In nucleotides, the CDR3 is TGTGCCAGCAGCGTTCTGGGGGAAGAGACCCAGTACTTC. Protein sequence: CASSVLGEETQYF.

This clonotype was recorded many times. The rearrangement uses TRBV19 and TRBJ1-3; weak D call: TRBD1 (5 bases). Germline lookup yields CDR1 LNHDA and CDR2 SQIVND (reference sequence). The CDR3 loop spans 15 amino acids. The ends were cut back, 7 bases at V and 0 bases at J, with 13 bases in the middle. CDR3 residues: CASTRTMSSGNTIYF. CDR3 in DNA: TGTGCCAGTACCCGGACAATGAGCTCTGGAAACACCATATATTTT.

The V gene is TRBV29-1, the J gene TRBJ2-2; D call uncertain. CDR1 is SQVTM, CDR2 ANQGSEA, per germline. Trimming cost V 4 bases and J 2 bases, with 11 bases left between them. CDR3 size: 14 residues. DNA of the CDR3: TGCAGCGTTGCGGCAGCTGGAAACACCGGGGAGCTGTTTTTT. It encodes CSVAAAGNTGELFF.

In DNA, the CDR3 is TGCAGTGCCAGTAGTATTGGGGACTTCATGAACACTGAAGCTTTCTTT. It specifies CSASSIGDFMNTEAFF. The chain is built from TRBV20-1 and TRBJ1-1; a possible D gene is TRBD1 (5 bases). Germline V gene data show CDR1 as DFQATT and CDR2 as SNEGSKA (reference sequence). V was clipped by 6 bases and J by 0 bases, with 20 bases between them. This CDR3 has 16 residues.

The chain carries TRBV7-2 and TRBJ2-5; the match to TRBD1 covers 10 bases. V dropped 1 base and J dropped 9; count of bases not matched to a gene: 2. CDR3 size: 13 residues. Germline V gene data show CDR1 as SGHTA and CDR2 as FQGNSA. CDR3 residues: CASSLEGTGAQYF. DNA of the CDR3: TGTGCCAGCAGCTTAGAGGGGACAGGGGCCCAGTACTTC.

This clonotype was picked up a small number of times. The chain employs TRBV4-3 and TRBJ1-2; D is perhaps TRBD1 (5 bases). V lost 3 bases, J lost 9 bases, and 23 bases lay in between. The CDR3 extends over 16 amino acids. The V gene's germline CDR1 is LGHNA and CDR2 YSLEER. Here the CDR3 DNA reads TGCGCCAGCAGCCATACTACCTTCAGGGTGGCGGCTAGCTACACCTTC. It is translated as CASSHTTFRVAASYTF.

The chain employs TRBV29-1 and TRBJ1-5; 8 nucleotides match TRBD1. CDR3 length: 13 residues. V dropped 6 bases and J dropped 8; count of bases not matched to a gene: 9. CDR1 and CDR2 (germline): SQVTM, ANQGSEA. CDR3 amino acids: CSVRQGTGEPQHF. As DNA, the CDR3 is TGCAGCGTGAGACAGGGGACGGGGGAGCCCCAGCATTTT.

This clonotype was counted many times. J is TRBJ1-2 and V is TRBV19; D gene uncertain. V lost 3 bases and J lost 8, with 13 bases in between. The CDR3 is 13 residues long. CDR1 and CDR2 from the germline V gene are LNHDA and SQIVND (reference sequence). The CDR3 is CASSIVDSPGYTF. The CDR3 nucleotides are TGTGCCAGTAGTATCGTTGACTCTCCGGGCTACACCTTC. The variable domain in full, with the rest retrieved from reference TRBV19 and TRBJ1-2, is DGGITQSPKYLFRKEGQNVTLSCEQNLNHDAMYWYRQDPGQGLRLIYYSQIVNDFQKGDIAEGYSVSREKKESFPLTVTSAQKNPTAFYLCASSIVDSPGYTFGSGTRLTVV.

Turning to this clonotype: A much larger clone differs from this one at a single base, so this may be a read error. The rearrangement links TRBV20-1 to TRBJ2-7; 8 nucleotides agree with TRBD1. The ends lost 0 bases at V and 6 bases at J; junction bases unmatched: 7. The CDR3 contains 14 residues. Germline V gene sequence: CDR1 DFQATT, CDR2 SNEGSKA (reference sequence). The CDR3 loop is CSAREGRGRREQYF. CDR3 sequence (DNA): TGCAGTGCTAGAGAAGGCAGGGGGCGTCGCGAGCAGTACTTC.

There are many counts of this clonotype. This chain joins TRBV2 and TRBJ2-7; D gene uncertain. The CDR3 covers 12 residues. Between the trimmed V and J ends, which lost 6 bases and 0 bases, there was a span of 6 bases. The germline CDR1 and CDR2 sequences are SNHLY and FYNNEI. CDR3 sequence: CASSLSSYEQYF. CDR3 sequence (DNA): TGTGCCAGCAGCCTAAGCTCCTACGAGCAGTACTTC.

V is TRBV10-3 and J is TRBJ2-1, with TRBD1 matching 7 bases. CDR1 and CDR2 (germline): ENHRY, SYGVKD. With 2 bases clipped from V and 0 bases from J, the junction kept 10 bases outside the gene matches. CDR3 length: 18 amino acids. CDR3 nucleotides: TGTGCCATCAGTGAGGGGCGACAGGGAAGAGACTCCTACAATGAGCAGTTCTTC. Protein sequence: CAISEGRQGRDSYNEQFF.

This clonotype was counted between two and nine times. V gene TRBV4-3 combines with J gene TRBJ2-7, with 8 bases lining up with TRBD1. The V gene's germline CDR1 is LGHNA and CDR2 YSLEER. The length of the CDR3 is 17 residues. The trim removed 1 base at V and 7 bases at J, leaving 15 bases unmatched. CDR3 amino acids: CASSQGTGFEGTSEQYF. The CDR3, as DNA: TGCGCCAGCAGCCAAGGGACAGGGTTTGAAGGGACGTCGGAGCAGTACTTC.

Details on this clonotype: A much larger clone lies a single base off, so this may be a read error. This chain uses TRBV20-1 with TRBJ2-7, with TRBD1 as a possible D gene (6 bases). CDR1 and CDR2 (germline): DFQATT, SNEGSKA (reference sequence). V dropped 2 bases and J dropped 6 bases, with 8 bases sitting between them. This CDR3 comprises 11 residues. In DNA form, the CDR3 reads TGCAGTGCTAGAAAGGGGGTCGAGCAGTACTTC. Amino acid sequence: CSARKGVEQYF.

In this sample, this clonotype turned up many times. CDR3 sequence reads: CASSWLPQETQYF. The CDR3 DNA follows: TGTGCCAGCAGCTGGCTCCCCCAAGAGACCCAGTACTTC. The chain uses TRBV7-2 and TRBJ2-5; no firm D call. V shed 4 bases and J shed 1 base, with 7 bases lying between them. This CDR3 has 13 residues. CDR1 and CDR2 (germline): SGHTA, FQGNSA.

As regards this clonotype: This sequence may be a read error, since a much larger clone differs from it by one base. The chain is built from TRBV10-3 and TRBJ2-5; TRBD1 might be the D (6 bases). From germline, CDR1 is ENHRY and CDR2 SYGVKD. This CDR3 region has 13 residues. The CDR3 DNA reads as TGTGCCATCAGGGACAGCATCCAAGAGGCCCAGTACTTC. Translation: CAIRDSIQEAQYF.